These 16 T cell receptor beta chains originate from one sample sequenced in a study of blood T cell repertoires in COVID-19. Clones were read by immunoSEQ multiplex PCR, and TCRdb kept only the in-frame ones, dropping some. The repertoire holds around 100,000 clones, over 75% seen once, with roughly 6% in the top ten. Sequenced: peripheral blood. These receptors came from a human donor in a cohort sampled during active COVID-19.

This chain links TRBV19 with TRBJ1-5; TRBD1 might be the D (5 bases). V shed 3 bases and J shed 7 bases, with 16 bases lying between them. This CDR3 is 15 amino acids long. Germline V CDR1 and CDR2: LNHDA, SQIVND (reference sequence). For the CDR3, the DNA is TGTGCCAGTAGTATGGCTGGGCAGGGCATACAGCCCCAGCATTTT. It specifies CASSMAGQGIQPQHF. The variable domain in full, completed from reference TRBV19 and TRBJ1-5, reads DGGITQSPKYLFRKEGQNVTLSCEQNLNHDAMYWYRQDPGQGLRLIYYSQIVNDFQKGDIAEGYSVSREKKESFPLTVTSAQKNPTAFYLCASSMAGQGIQPQHFGDGTRLSIL.

CDR3 region: CASSYGQALYNEQFF. In DNA form, the CDR3 reads TGTGCCAGCAGTTATGGACAGGCTTTATACAATGAGCAGTTCTTC. The rearrangement uses TRBV28 and TRBJ2-1; 7 positions match TRBD1. The CDR3 runs to 15 residues. Per germline, CDR1 MDHEN and CDR2 SYDVKM. Unmatched junction bases numbered 7, after V lost 4 bases and J lost 4 bases.

The rearrangement joins TRBV5-7 to TRBJ2-2, with 8 positions matching TRBD1. TRBV5-7 is annotated as an ORF whose role is uncertain. The CDR3 loop spans 15 amino acids. V gave up 1 base and J gave up 6 bases; unmatched junction bases: 5. The CDR3 DNA sequence: TGTGCCAGCAGCTTGCGGCAGGGGGCGCCCGGGGAGCTGTTTTTT. This encodes CASSLRQGAPGELFF.

This rearrangement joins TRBV6-1 to TRBJ1-4; D remains ambiguous. Germline CDR1 is MNHNS and CDR2 is SASEGT. This CDR3 is 16 amino acids long. The V end lost 2 bases, the J end lost 2 bases, and 12 bases lay between the germline ends. The CDR3 coding sequence is TGTGCCAGCAGTGAACGGGGTAGTTCGACTAATGAAAAACTGTTTTTT. Translated, it gives CASSERGSSTNEKLFF.

The chain recombines TRBV5-1 with TRBJ2-7; D is ambiguous. The V and J ends lost 4 bases and 0 bases respectively, with 8 bases between them. The CDR3 consists of 13 residues. Germline V gives CDR1 SGHRS, CDR2 YFSETQ. The CDR3 DNA is TGCGCCAGCAGCCAGTGGAGCTCCTACGAGCAGTACTTC. This gives the protein CASSQWSSYEQYF.

This clone has just one count. V gene TRBV15 combines with J gene TRBJ2-1; D is undetermined. Germline V gives CDR1 LNHNV, CDR2 YYDKDF (reference sequence). With 0 bases removed from V and 7 bases from J, the gap between germline ends came to 10 bases. The CDR3 totals 14 residues. The CDR3 DNA follows: TGTGCCACCAGCAGAGATTTTACACCTAATGAGCAGTTCTTC. Amino acids: CATSRDFTPNEQFF.

The CDR3 coding sequence is TGTGCCAGCAGTGAAGCGCCCTTCCGGTTGCGCACCGGGGAGCTGTTTTTT. It specifies CASSEAPFRLRTGELFF. The chain carries TRBV6-1 and TRBJ2-2; D is ambiguous. Germline V gene lookup returns CDR1 MNHNS and CDR2 SASEGT. The CDR3 totals 17 residues. Trimming cost V 0 bases and J 4 bases, with 15 bases left between them.

The chain recombines TRBV4-1 with TRBJ1-6; D not certain. Germline CDR1 is MGHRA and CDR2 is YSYEKL. CDR3 length: 17 amino acids. The ends were cut back, 0 bases at V and 7 bases at J, with 16 bases in the middle. CDR3 in DNA: TGCGCCAGCAGCCAAGATGATACCCAACAGAAAAATTCACCCCTCCACTTT. Its protein is CASSQDDTQQKNSPLHF.

This clone appeared once. V gene TRBV10-3 combines with J gene TRBJ1-6, with no clear D. Germline lookup yields CDR1 ENHRY and CDR2 SYGVKD. The CDR3 extends over 13 amino acids. V was trimmed by 7 bases and J by 10 bases, leaving 14 bases between them. The CDR3 DNA reads as TGTGCCATCACCACCGGTGCCGAATCACCCCTCCACTTT. Residues: CAITTGAESPLHF.

The chain has TRBV27 and TRBJ2-5; 10 bases match TRBD2. The germline V gene has CDR1 MNHEY and CDR2 SMNVEV (reference sequence). The CDR3 sequence is 16 residues long. J was trimmed by 2 bases and V by 5 bases; bases with no gene match: 8. The DNA for the CDR3 is TGTGCCAGCAGTCGGGGGAATAGCGGGGGGCAAGAGACCCAGTACTTC. Its translation is CASSRGNSGGQETQYF.

V and J are TRBV6-5 and TRBJ2-1, with D perhaps matching TRBD2 (5 bases). The CDR3 contains 15 residues. The V gene's germline CDR1 is MNHEY and CDR2 SVGAGI. The V gene lost 11 bases and the J gene lost 10 bases, with 27 bases spanning the gap. CDR3 loop: CASRGVSEVIREQFF. For the CDR3, the DNA is TGTGCCTCCCGGGGTGTGAGTGAGGTAATTCGGGAGCAGTTCTTC.

In its sample, this clone was seen a few times. V usage is TRBV29-1 and J usage is TRBJ1-2, with 11 nucleotides matching TRBD1. CDR1 is SQVTM and CDR2 is ANQGSEA in the germline V gene. The CDR3 has 12 residues. Losses at the gene ends were 7 bases for V and 3 bases for J; bases not matched to a gene: 1. CDR3 residues: CSGGQGDYGYTF. As DNA, the CDR3 is TGCAGCGGGGGACAGGGGGACTATGGCTACACCTTC.

This sequence joins TRBV19 and TRBJ1-1, with 10 bases matching TRBD1. CDR3 length: 16 residues. Germline V gene lookup returns CDR1 LNHDA and CDR2 SQIVND (reference sequence). The V and J ends lost 0 bases and 10 bases, in that order; junction bases with no gene match: 11. The CDR3: CASSIDSGQGRSAAFF. CDR3 coding DNA: TGTGCCAGTAGTATAGATTCGGGACAGGGGAGGAGCGCAGCTTTCTTT.

V and J are TRBV19 and TRBJ2-3, with no clear D. The CDR3 extends over 16 amino acids. V was trimmed by 4 bases and J by 1 base, leaving 15 bases between them. Germline assignment: CDR1 LNHDA and CDR2 SQIVND (reference sequence). Written as DNA, the CDR3 is TGTGCCAGTAGTACGTTGACCGGTCAGGGCACAGATACGCAGTATTTT. Its translation is CASSTLTGQGTDTQYF.

The V call is TRBV3-1 (or the pseudogene TRBV3-2), the J call TRBJ2-2; D is uncertain. CDR1 is LGHDT, CDR2 YNNKEL, per germline (reference sequence). V gave up 4 bases and J gave up 7 bases, with 7 bases separating them. The CDR3 covers 12 residues. CDR3 amino acids: CASSLSVGELFF. In nucleotides, the CDR3 is TGTGCCAGCAGCCTCAGTGTCGGGGAGCTGTTTTTT.

The chain couples TRBV7-8 to TRBJ2-7; the D gene is possibly TRBD2 (5 bases). CDR1 and CDR2 (germline): SGHVS, FQNEAQ. The CDR3 length is 15 residues. Deletions cut 5 bases from V and 6 bases from J, with 20 bases between. CDR3 residues: CASSGEGSSRAEQYF. Written as DNA, the CDR3 is TGTGCCAGCAGCGGAGAAGGATCTAGCCGGGCCGAGCAGTACTTC.